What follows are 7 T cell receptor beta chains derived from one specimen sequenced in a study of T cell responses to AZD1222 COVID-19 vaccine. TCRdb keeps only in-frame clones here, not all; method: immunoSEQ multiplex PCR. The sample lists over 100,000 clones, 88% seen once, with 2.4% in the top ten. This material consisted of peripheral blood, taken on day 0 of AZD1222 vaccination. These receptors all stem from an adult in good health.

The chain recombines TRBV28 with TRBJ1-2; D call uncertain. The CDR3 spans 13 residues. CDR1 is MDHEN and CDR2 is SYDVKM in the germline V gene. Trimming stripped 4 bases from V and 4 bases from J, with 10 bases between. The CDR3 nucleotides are TGTGCCAGCAGTTCGGGCTCCATCTATGGCTACACCTTC. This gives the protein CASSSGSIYGYTF.

The CDR3 sequence: CASSSIWGGNYGYTF. The CDR3 nucleotides are TGTGCCAGCAGTTCTATTTGGGGGGGGAACTATGGCTACACCTTC. The chain couples TRBV27 to TRBJ1-2; weak D call: TRBD1 (5 bases). CDR1 is MNHEY and CDR2 is SMNVEV in the germline V gene (reference sequence). The CDR3 extends over 15 amino acids. V lost 4 bases and J lost 2, with 14 bases in between.

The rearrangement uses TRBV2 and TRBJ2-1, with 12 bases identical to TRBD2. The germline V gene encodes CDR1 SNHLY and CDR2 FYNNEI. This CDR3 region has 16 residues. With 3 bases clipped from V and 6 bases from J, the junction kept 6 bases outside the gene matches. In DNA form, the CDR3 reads TGTGCCAGCAGTGATGCGGCTAGCGGGAGGGTCAATGAGCAGTTCTTC. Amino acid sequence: CASSDAASGRVNEQFF.

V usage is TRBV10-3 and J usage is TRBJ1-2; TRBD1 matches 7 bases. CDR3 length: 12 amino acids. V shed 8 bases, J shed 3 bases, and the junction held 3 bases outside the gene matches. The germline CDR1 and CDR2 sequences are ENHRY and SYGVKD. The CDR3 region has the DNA TGTGCCATCTTCCAGGGGGACTATGGCTACACCTTC. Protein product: CAIFQGDYGYTF.

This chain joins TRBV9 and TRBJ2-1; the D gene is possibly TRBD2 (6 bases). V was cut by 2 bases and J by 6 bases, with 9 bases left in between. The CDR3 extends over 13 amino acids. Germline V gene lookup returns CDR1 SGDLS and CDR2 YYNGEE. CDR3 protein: CASSVYSGNEQFF. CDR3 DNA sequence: TGTGCCAGCAGCGTTTATAGCGGCAATGAGCAGTTCTTC.

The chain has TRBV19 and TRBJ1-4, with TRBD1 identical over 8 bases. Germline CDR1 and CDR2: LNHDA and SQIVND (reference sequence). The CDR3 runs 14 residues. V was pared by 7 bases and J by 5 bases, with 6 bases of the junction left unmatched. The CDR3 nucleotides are TGTGCCAGTACCACACAGGGGGTAAATGAAAAACTGTTTTTT. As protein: CASTTQGVNEKLFF.

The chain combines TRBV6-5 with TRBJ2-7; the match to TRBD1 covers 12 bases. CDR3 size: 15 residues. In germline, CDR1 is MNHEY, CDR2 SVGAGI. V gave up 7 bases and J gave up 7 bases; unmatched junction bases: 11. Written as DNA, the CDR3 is TGTGCCAGCACCCCGGGGGGACAGGGGGCAGGAGAGCAGTACTTC. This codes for CASTPGGQGAGEQYF.